This T cell receptor (beta chain) emerged from a study of molecular identifiers for immune sequencing clone quantification. Across the study: Replicates partitioned RNA from about 20,000 or 100,000 naive CD8 cells into five parts, sequencing four.

General observations from the study: Sizes of clones that are highly expanded could be underestimated (if identical TCR molecules share a barcode). Clones carrying above 20 RNA copies accounted for over 98% of effector molecules, under 1% in naive cells.

In this sample, this clonotype turned up many times. Its antigen is unknown. Bulk TCR libraries used previously described methods and listed TCR primers. TCRdb analysed the PCR reads with MiXCR anew, one entry per CDR3 protein. The sample has more than 450,000 distinct CDR3 sequences; about 20% are singletons. The clonotype was recovered from a human donor in good health. Some libraries in this study had Jurkat cell RNA spiked in. The sample was naive CD8+ T cells from blood, with Jurkat cell RNA spiked in. The subset was: FACS-sorted CD8+CD4-CCR7+CD45RA+ naive T cells.

CDR3 DNA: TGTGCCAGCAGTCAAGGAGGGGATGAGCAGTTCTTC. Encoded protein: CASSQGGDEQFF. The chain links TRBV6-6 to TRBJ2-1; a weak D match, TRBD2 (6 bases). Trimming cost V 5 bases and J 8 bases, with 10 bases left between them. This CDR3 is 12 amino acids long. Germline lookup yields CDR1 MNHNY and CDR2 SVGAGI (reference sequence).